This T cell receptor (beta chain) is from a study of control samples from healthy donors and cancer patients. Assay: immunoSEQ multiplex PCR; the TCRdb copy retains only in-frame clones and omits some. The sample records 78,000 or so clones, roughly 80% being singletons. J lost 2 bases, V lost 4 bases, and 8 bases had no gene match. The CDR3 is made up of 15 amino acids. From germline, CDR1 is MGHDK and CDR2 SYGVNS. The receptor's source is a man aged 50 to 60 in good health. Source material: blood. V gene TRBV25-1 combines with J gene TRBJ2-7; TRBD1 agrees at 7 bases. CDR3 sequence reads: CASSGPDRAPYEQYF. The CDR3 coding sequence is TGTGCCAGCAGTGGCCCTGACAGGGCCCCCTACGAGCAGTACTTC.